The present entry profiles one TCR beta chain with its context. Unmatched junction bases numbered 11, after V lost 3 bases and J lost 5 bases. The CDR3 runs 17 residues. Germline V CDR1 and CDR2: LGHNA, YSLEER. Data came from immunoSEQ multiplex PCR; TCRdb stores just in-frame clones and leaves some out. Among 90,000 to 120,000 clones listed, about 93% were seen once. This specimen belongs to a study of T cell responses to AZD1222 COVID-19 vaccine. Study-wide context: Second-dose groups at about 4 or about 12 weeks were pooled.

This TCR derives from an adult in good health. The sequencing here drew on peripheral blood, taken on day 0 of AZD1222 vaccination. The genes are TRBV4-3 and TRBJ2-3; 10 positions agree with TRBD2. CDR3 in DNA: TGCGCCAGCAGCCATCGAACCCAGCGGGGGGGCGGAGATACGCAGTATTTT. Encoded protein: CASSHRTQRGGGDTQYF.